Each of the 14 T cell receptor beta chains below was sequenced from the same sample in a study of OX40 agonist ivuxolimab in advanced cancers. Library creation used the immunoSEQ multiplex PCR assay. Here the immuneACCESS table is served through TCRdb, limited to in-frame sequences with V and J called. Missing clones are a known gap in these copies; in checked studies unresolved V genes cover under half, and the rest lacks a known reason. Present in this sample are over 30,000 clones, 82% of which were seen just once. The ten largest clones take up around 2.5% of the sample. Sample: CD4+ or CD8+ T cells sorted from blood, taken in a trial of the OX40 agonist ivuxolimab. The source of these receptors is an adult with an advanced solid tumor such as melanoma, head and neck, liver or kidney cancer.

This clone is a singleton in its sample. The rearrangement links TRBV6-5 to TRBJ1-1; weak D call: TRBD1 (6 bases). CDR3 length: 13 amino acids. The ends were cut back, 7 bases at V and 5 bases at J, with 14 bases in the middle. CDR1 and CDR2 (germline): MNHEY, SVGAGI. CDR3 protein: CASTRGGITEAFF. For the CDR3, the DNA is TGTGCCAGCACCCGAGGGGGGATTACTGAAGCTTTCTTT.

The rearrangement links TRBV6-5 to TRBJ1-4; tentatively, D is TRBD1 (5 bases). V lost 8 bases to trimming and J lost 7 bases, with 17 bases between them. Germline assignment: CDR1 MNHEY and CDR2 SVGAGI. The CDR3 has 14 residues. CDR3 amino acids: CASGSGAGGEKLFF. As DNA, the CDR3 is TGTGCCAGCGGAAGTGGGGCAGGAGGTGAAAAACTGTTTTTT.

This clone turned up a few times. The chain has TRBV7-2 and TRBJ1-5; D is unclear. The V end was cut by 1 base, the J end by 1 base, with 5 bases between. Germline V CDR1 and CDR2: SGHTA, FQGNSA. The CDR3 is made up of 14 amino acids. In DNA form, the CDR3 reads TGTGCCAGCAGCTTAGACAGAAGCAATCAGCCCCAGCATTTT. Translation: CASSLDRSNQPQHF.

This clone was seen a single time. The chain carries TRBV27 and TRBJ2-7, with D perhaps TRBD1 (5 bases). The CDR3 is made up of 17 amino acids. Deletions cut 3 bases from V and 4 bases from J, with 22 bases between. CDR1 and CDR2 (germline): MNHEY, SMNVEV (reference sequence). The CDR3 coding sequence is TGTGCCAGCAGTTTCCTCCCAGGGCCTGGATATAGTTACGAGCAGTACTTC. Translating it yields CASSFLPGPGYSYEQYF.

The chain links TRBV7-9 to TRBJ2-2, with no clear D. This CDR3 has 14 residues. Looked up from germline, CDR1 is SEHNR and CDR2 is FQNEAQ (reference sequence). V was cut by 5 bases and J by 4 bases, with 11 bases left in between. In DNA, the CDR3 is TGTGCCAGCAGCGTACAGAATCCCACCGGGGAGCTGTTTTTT. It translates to CASSVQNPTGELFF.

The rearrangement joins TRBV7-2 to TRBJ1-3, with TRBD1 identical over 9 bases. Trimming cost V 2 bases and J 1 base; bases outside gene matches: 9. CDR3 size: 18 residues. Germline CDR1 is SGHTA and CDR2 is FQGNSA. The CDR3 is CASSLRTTGGWSGNTIYF. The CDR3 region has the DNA TGTGCCAGCAGCTTAAGAACCACAGGGGGCTGGTCTGGAAACACCATATATTTT.

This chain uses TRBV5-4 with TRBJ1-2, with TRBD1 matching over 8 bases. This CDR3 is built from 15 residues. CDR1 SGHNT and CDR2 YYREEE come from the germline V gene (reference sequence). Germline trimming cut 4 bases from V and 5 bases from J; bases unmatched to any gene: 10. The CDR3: CASSTTQGAPYGYTF. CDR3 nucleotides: TGTGCCAGCAGCACAACTCAGGGGGCCCCTTATGGCTACACCTTC. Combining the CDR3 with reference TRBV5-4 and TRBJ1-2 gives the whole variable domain ETGVTQSPTHLIKTRGQQVTLRCSSQSGHNTVSWYQQALGQGPQFIFQYYREEENGRGNFPPRFSGLQFPNYSSELNVNALELDDSALYLCASSTTQGAPYGYTFGSGTRLTVV.

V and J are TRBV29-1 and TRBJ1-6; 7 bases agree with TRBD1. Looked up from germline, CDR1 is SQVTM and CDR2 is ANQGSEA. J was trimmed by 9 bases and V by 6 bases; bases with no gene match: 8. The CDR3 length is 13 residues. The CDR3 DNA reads TGCAGCGTCGCCGGGACAGAAGGTTCACCCCTCCACTTT. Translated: CSVAGTEGSPLHF.

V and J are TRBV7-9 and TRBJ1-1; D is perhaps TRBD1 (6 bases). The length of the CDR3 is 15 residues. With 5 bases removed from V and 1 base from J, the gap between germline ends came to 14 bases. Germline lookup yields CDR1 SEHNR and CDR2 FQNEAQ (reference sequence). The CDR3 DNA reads TGTGCCAGCAGCCCTCCGAGGGGGACGAACACTGAAGCTTTCTTT. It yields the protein CASSPPRGTNTEAFF.

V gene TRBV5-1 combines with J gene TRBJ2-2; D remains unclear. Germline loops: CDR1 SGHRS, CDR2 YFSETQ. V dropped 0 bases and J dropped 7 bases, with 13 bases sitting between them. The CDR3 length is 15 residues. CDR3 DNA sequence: TGCGCCAGCAGCTTGGAACTCCGAGCAGGCGGGGAGCTGTTTTTT. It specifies CASSLELRAGGELFF. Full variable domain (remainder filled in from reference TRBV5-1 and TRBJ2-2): KAGVTQTPRYLIKTRGQQVTLSCSPISGHRSVSWYQQTPGQGLQFLFEYFSETQRNKGNFPGRFSGRQFSNSRSEMNVSTLELGDSALYLCASSLELRAGGELFFGEGSRLTVL.

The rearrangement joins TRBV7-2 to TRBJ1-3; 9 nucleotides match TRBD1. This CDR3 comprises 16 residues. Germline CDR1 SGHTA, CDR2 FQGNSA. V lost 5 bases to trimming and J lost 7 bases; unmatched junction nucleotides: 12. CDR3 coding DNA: TGTGCCAGCAGCGAGACCGGGACAGGGAGCATGAACACCATATATTTT. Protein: CASSETGTGSMNTIYF.

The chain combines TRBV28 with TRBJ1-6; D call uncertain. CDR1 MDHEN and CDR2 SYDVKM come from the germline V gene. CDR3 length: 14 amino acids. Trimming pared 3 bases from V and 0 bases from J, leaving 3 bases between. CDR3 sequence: CASSLNSYNSPLHF. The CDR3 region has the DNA TGTGCCAGCAGTTTGAACTCCTATAATTCACCCCTCCACTTT. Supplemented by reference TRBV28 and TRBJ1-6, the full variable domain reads DVKVTQSSRYLVKRTGEKVFLECVQDMDHENMFWYRQDPGLGLRLIYFSYDVKMKEKGDIPEGYSVSREKKERFSLILESASTNQTSMYLCASSLNSYNSPLHFGNGTRLTVT.

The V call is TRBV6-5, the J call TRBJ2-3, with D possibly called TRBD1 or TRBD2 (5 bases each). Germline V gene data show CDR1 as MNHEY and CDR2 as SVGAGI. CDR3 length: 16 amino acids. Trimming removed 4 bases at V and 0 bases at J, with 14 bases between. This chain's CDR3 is CASSSPGAGSTDTQYF. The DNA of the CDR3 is TGTGCCAGCAGTTCCCCCGGGGCAGGGAGCACAGATACGCAGTATTTT.

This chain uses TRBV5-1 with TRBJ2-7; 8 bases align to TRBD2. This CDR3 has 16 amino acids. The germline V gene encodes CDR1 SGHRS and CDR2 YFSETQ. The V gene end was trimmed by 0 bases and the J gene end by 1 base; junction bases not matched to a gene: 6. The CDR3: CASSLAGGPSSYEQYF. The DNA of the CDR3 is TGCGCCAGCAGCTTGGCGGGAGGGCCTAGTTCCTACGAGCAGTACTTC.